This section outlines one T cell receptor (beta chain) sequence together with its context. TCRdb re-called the 5' RACE reads and gives one entry per CDR3 protein, without DNA. This sample contains a few hundred thousand distinct CDR3 sequences. This entry belongs to a study of T cells expressing NK-cell markers. This sequence was found in a man aged 18 to 69 in good health. The sequencing input was blood T cells: a sorted CD56 or NKG2C T cell subset, CD4+ or CD8+ T cells, or bulk PBMC T cells (not recorded which).

The CDR3: CASSPTRSIETQYF. The chain carries TRBV18 and TRBJ2-5; TCRdb indicates TRBD2, and absent DNA this call remains unverified. The CDR3 sequence is 14 residues long. Germline V lookup: CDR1 KGHSH, CDR2 LQKENI.